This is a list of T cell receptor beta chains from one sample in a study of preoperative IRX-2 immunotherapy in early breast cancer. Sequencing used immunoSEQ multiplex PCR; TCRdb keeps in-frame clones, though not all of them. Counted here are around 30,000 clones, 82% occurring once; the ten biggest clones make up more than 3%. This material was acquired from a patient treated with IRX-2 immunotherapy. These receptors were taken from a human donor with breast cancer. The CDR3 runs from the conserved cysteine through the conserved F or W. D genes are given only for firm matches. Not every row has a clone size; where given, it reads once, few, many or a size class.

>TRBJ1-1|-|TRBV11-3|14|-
TGTGCCAGCAGCTCTTCCGGGTACTACACTGAAGCTTTCTTT
CASSSSGYYTEAFF
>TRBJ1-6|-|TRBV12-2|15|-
TGTGCCAGTCTAGAGGAAGGGAACTATAATTCACCCCTCCACTTT
CASLEEGNYNSPLHF
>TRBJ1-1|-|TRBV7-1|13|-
TGTGCCACGTCCTCCCTTTCCTTATCTGAAGCTTTCTTT
CATSSLSLSEAFF
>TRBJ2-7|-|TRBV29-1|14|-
TGCAGCGTCATAACTAGGTCCCTTTACGATGAGCAGTACTTC
CSVITRSLYDEQYF
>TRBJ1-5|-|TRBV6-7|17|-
TGTGCCAGCAGTTACTCGAGCGGGGGAACGGGCAATCAGCCCCAGCATTTT
CASSYSSGGTGNQPQHF
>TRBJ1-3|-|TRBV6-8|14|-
TGTGCCAGCAGTCGACATAAGGTTGGAAACACCATATATTTT
CASSRHKVGNTIYF
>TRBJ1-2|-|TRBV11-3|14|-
TGTGCCAGCAGCTTAGGACAGAGGCCAAGGGGCTACACCTTC
CASSLGQRPRGYTF
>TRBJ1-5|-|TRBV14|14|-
TGTGCCAGCAGCCAAATAGGGTTAGGGCAGCCCCAGCATTTT
CASSQIGLGQPQHF
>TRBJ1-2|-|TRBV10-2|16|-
TGCGCCAGCACCCCGGCGGGTGGGGGTGCGTCTATCGGCTACACCTTC
CASTPAGGGASIGYTF
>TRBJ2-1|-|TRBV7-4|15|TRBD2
TGTGCCAGCAGCTCCCTAGCGGGGGGGCCGAATGAGCAGTTCTTC
CASSSLAGGPNEQFF
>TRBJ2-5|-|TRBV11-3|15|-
TGTGCCAGCAGCCTACTACCAGGGCCCCAAGAGACCCAGTACTTC
CASSLLPGPQETQYF
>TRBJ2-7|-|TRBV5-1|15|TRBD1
TGCGCCAGCAGCTTTGTGGCAGGGGGTGACTACGAGCAGTACTTC
CASSFVAGGDYEQYF
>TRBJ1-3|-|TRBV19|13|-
TGTGCCACCGGGGGCAGGAATGGAAACACCATATATTTT
CATGGRNGNTIYF
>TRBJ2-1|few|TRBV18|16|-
TGTGCCAGCTCACCAGACGTAGGGTGGGGGAACAATGAGCAGTTCTTC
CASSPDVGWGNNEQFF
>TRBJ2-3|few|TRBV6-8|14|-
TGTGCCAGCAGATGGGGCGGGAGCACAGATACGCAGTATTTT
CASRWGGSTDTQYF
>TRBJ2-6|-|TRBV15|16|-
TGTGCCACCAGCAGAGTAGGCCGCTCTGGGGCCAACGTCCTGACTTTC
CATSRVGRSGANVLTF
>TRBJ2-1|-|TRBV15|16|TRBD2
TGTGCCACCAGCAGCGGACTAGCGTCCTCCTACAATGAGCAGTTCTTC
CATSSGLASSYNEQFF
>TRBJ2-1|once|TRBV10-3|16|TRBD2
TGTGCCATCAGTGAGGTTCCGAGCGGGGTTTACAATGAGCAGTTCTTC
CAISEVPSGVYNEQFF
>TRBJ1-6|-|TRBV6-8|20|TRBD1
TGTCCCACTATGGATTGGGGACAGGGGATTCTAAGCTCCTATAATTCACCCCTCCACTTT
CPTMDWGQGILSSYNSPLHF
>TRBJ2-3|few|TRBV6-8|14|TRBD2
TGTGCCAGCTTGGGACTAGCGGTGTGGCATACGCAGTATTTT
CASLGLAVWHTQYF
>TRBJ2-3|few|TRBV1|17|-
TGCGCCAGCAGCCAAGGGCCAGCGGGGGGTTCAACAGATACGCAGTATTTT
CASSQGPAGGSTDTQYF
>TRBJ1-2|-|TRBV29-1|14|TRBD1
TGCAGCGTTCGCCGGGGACAGGGGGCCGGTGGCTACACCTTC
CSVRRGQGAGGYTF
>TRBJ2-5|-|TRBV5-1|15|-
TGCGCCAGCAGCTTGGCCCCTAGATCTAAGGAGACCCAGTACTTC
CASSLAPRSKETQYF
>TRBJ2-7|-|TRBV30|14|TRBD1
TGTGCCTGGAGCCATCAGGGGGAAAGCTACGAGCAGTACTTC
CAWSHQGESYEQYF
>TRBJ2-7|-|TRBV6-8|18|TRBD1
TGTGCCAGCAGTTACTCGATGGATCCGGGACAGAGCTTCTACGAGCAGTACTTC
CASSYSMDPGQSFYEQYF
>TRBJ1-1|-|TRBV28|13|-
TGTGCCAGCGTCACAAGAGACCCACGAGGAGCTTTCTTT
CASVTRDPRGAFF
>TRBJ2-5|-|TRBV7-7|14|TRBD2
TGTGCCAGCAGCTTGGGACTATCGGGGGAGACCCAGTACTTC
CASSLGLSGETQYF
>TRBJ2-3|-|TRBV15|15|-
TGTGCCACCAGCAGGACCGTGGGAGCCCCAGATACGCAGTATTTT
CATSRTVGAPDTQYF
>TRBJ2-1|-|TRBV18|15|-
TGTGCCAGCTCACCAGAGGGTAGCTCCTACAATGAGCAGTTCTTC
CASSPEGSSYNEQFF
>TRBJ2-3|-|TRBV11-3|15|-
TGTGCCAGCAGCTTTACCGGGGCGAGCACAGATACGCAGTATTTT
CASSFTGASTDTQYF
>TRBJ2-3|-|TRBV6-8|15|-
TGTGCCAGCAGTTACCGGGGTTCCTACACAGATACGCAGTATTTT
CASSYRGSYTDTQYF
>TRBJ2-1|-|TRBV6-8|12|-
TGTGCCAGCAGTTACGCGGGGAATGAGCAGTTCTTC
CASSYAGNEQFF
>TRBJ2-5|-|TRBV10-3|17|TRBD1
TGTGCCATCAGTGAGCCCCCGAGCCTGACAGGGAGAGAGACCCAGTACTTC
CAISEPPSLTGRETQYF
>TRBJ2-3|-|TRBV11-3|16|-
TGTGCCAGCAGCTTAGGAGGGACAAACCTCCCAGATACGCAGTATTTT
CASSLGGTNLPDTQYF
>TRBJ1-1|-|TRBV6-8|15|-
TGTGCCAGCAGTTGGGGGAGTTCGGAGACCTCTGAAGCTTTCTTT
CASSWGSSETSEAFF
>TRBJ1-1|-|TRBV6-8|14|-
TGTGCCAGCAGTTACGGGGGAATGAACACTGAAGCTTTCTTT
CASSYGGMNTEAFF
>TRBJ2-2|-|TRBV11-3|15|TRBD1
TGTGCCAGCAGCTACGGGACAGGGAGTGGCGGGGAGCTGTTTTTT
CASSYGTGSGGELFF
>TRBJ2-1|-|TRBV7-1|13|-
TGTGCCAGCAGCTTAGGGCCCTACAATGAGCAGTTCTTC
CASSLGPYNEQFF
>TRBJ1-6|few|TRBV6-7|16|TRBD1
TGTGCCAGCAGGACAGGGCAAAGCTCCTATAATTCACCCCTCCACTTT
CASRTGQSSYNSPLHF
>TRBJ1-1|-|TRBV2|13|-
TGTGCCAGCAGTGAAAGGGTTAACACTGAAGCTTTCTTT
CASSERVNTEAFF
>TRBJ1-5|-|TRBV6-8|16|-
TGTGCCAGCAGTCCTCAGACAGGTTATAGCAATCAGCCCCAGCATTTT
CASSPQTGYSNQPQHF
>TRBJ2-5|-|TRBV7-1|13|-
TGTGCCAGCAGCTTCAGGGGAGAAGAGACCCAGTACTTC
CASSFRGEETQYF
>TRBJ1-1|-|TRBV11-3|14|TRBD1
TGTGCCAGCAGCTTGCACCACAGGGGCACTGAAGCTTTCTTT
CASSLHHRGTEAFF
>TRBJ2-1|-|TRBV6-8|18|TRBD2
TGTGCCAGCAGCAACGGACTAGCGGGAGGGAGCTCCTACAATGAGCAGTTCTTC
CASSNGLAGGSSYNEQFF
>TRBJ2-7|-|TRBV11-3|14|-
TGTGCCAGCAACGGCTGGCCAGGGGCCCACGAGCAGTACTTC
CASNGWPGAHEQYF
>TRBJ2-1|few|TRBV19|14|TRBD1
TGTGCCAGTACACCGGGACAGGGGTGGAATGAGCAGTTCTTC
CASTPGQGWNEQFF
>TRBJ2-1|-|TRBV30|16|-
TGTGCCTGGAGTTCCGGACTAACGGGGGCACGGAATGAGCAGTTCTTC
CAWSSGLTGARNEQFF
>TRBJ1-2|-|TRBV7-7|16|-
TGTGCCAGCAGCCCCCGGGCCCGTGGGGGCGCGAATGGCTACACCTTC
CASSPRARGGANGYTF
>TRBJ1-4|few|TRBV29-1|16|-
TGCAGCTCCCTTCTTGGGGCGCGGGCAACTAATGAAAAACTGTTTTTT
CSSLLGARATNEKLFF
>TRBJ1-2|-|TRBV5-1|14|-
TGCGCCAGCAGCTTGGATTCCGGGATCGGCGGCTACACCTTC
CASSLDSGIGGYTF
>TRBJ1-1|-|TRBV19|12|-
TGTGCCAGCGGTGCCGGGAACACTGAAGCTTTCTTT
CASGAGNTEAFF
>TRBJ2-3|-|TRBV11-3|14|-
TGTGCCAGCAGCTTGGAGGGCTCCACAGATACGCAGTATTTT
CASSLEGSTDTQYF
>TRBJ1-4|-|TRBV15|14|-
TGTGCCACCAGCAGAGAATCGGGATATGAAAAACTGTTTTTT
CATSRESGYEKLFF
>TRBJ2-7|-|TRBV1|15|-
TGCGCCAGCAGCTCCCGACAAGGGGTAGCCTACGAGCAGTACTTC
CASSSRQGVAYEQYF